The 20 T cell receptor beta chains presented below share a single source sample, sequenced in a study of blood T cell repertoires in COVID-19. Clones were sequenced by immunoSEQ multiplex PCR, and TCRdb holds only the in-frame ones, with some missing. The sample consists of 210,000 or so clones, roughly four fifths of them appearing once. The sequencing sample was made of peripheral blood. These receptors all stem from a man in his fifties or sixties who had recovered from COVID-19.

The chain combines TRBV6-5 with TRBJ2-7, with a weak D call TRBD1 (6 bases). The length of the CDR3 is 15 residues. CDR1 MNHEY and CDR2 SVGAGI come from the germline V gene. The ends were cut back, 6 bases at V and 2 bases at J, with 17 bases in the middle. The CDR3 here is CASRGTGQIAYEQYF. In nucleotides, the CDR3 is TGTGCCAGCAGGGGGACGGGACAAATAGCCTACGAGCAGTACTTC.

V and J are TRBV25-1 and TRBJ2-7, with TRBD1 matching over 10 bases. V was pared by 2 bases and J by 4 bases, with 2 bases of the junction left unmatched. Germline V gene data show CDR1 as MGHDK and CDR2 as SYGVNS. The CDR3 is made up of 14 amino acids. CDR3 DNA sequence: TGTGCCAGCAGTGAAGACAGGGGGCGGTACGAGCAGTACTTC. It is translated as CASSEDRGRYEQYF.

The V and J genes are TRBV7-8 and TRBJ2-3; D not resolved. This CDR3 has 13 amino acids. Germline V lookup: CDR1 SGHVS, CDR2 FQNEAQ. Trimming stripped 5 bases from V and 4 bases from J, with 10 bases between. CDR3 bases: TGTGCCAGCAGCCCCCAGGCCCCAGATACGCAGTATTTT. It specifies CASSPQAPDTQYF.

This chain joins TRBV2 and TRBJ1-6; 7 bases are a match to TRBD1. This CDR3 is built from 16 residues. The V gene's germline CDR1 is SNHLY and CDR2 FYNNEI. V gave up 5 bases and J gave up 7 bases; unmatched junction bases: 11. For the CDR3, the DNA is TGTGCCAGCAGTCTAAACAGGGGCGGACTAAATTCACCCCTCCACTTT. Translating gives CASSLNRGGLNSPLHF.

This clone was picked up one time. The rearrangement joins TRBV6-5 to TRBJ1-5; 7 bases are shared with TRBD1. V was clipped by 6 bases and J by 2 bases; unmatched bases: 7. The CDR3 covers 15 residues. In germline, CDR1 is MNHEY, CDR2 SVGAGI. The CDR3 here is CASSATGTGNQPQHF. CDR3 nucleotide sequence: TGTGCCAGCAGCGCGACCGGGACAGGCAATCAGCCCCAGCATTTT.

CDR3 region: CASSPRGTGWNSPLHF. DNA of the CDR3: TGTGCCAGCAGCCCTAGGGGCACAGGGTGGAATTCACCCCTCCACTTT. This chain connects TRBV7-2 to TRBJ1-6; possible D gene TRBD1, 6 bases. Germline CDR1 SGHTA, CDR2 FQGNSA. V was cut by 5 bases and J by 7 bases, with 18 bases left in between. The CDR3 is 16 residues long.

V usage is TRBV7-6 and J usage is TRBJ2-5, with a weak D call TRBD1 (6 bases). The CDR3 spans 13 residues. Germline V gene lookup returns CDR1 SGHVS and CDR2 FNYEAQ. Trimming removed 3 bases at V and 5 bases at J, with 10 bases between. This CDR3 is CASSFHGQETQYF. Written as DNA, the CDR3 is TGTGCCAGCAGCTTTCACGGACAGGAGACCCAGTACTTC.

V gene TRBV5-1 combines with J gene TRBJ2-1; tentative D call: TRBD2 (6 bases). V was shortened by 3 bases and J by 4 bases, with 20 bases between the two germline ends. Germline V lookup: CDR1 SGHRS, CDR2 YFSETQ. The CDR3 totals 17 residues. The CDR3 reads CASSSNGAGTGYNEQFF. The CDR3, as DNA: TGCGCCAGCAGCTCGAATGGGGCCGGGACTGGATACAATGAGCAGTTCTTC.

This chain connects TRBV30 to TRBJ2-1; TRBD2 matches at 7 bases. V was pared by 4 bases and J by 4 bases, with 16 bases of the junction left unmatched. The CDR3 loop spans 17 amino acids. Germline values: CDR1 GTSNPN, CDR2 SVGIG (reference sequence). CDR3 amino acids: CAWNERLAVGIYNEQFF. The CDR3 DNA reads as TGTGCCTGGAACGAGAGACTAGCAGTTGGGATTTACAATGAGCAGTTCTTC.

The chain employs TRBV24-1 and TRBJ2-1; 10 nucleotides match TRBD1. V dropped 3 bases and J dropped 7; count of bases not matched to a gene: 11. Per germline, CDR1 KGHDR and CDR2 SFDVKD. The CDR3 extends over 17 amino acids. CDR3 protein: CATSDPAGTGALNEQFF. The CDR3 nucleotides are TGTGCCACCAGTGATCCGGCCGGGACAGGGGCCTTGAATGAGCAGTTCTTC.

A single count supports this clone. This chain joins TRBV5-6 and TRBJ2-3; perhaps TRBD1 as D (5 bases). V shed 1 base and J shed 10 bases, with 10 bases lying between them. This CDR3 comprises 12 residues. Germline V gene data show CDR1 as SGHDT and CDR2 as YYEEEE. CDR3 coding DNA: TGTGCCAGCAGCTTGAGTCAAGGGGCGCAGTATTTT. Translating it yields CASSLSQGAQYF.

The V call is TRBV7-2, the J call TRBJ1-1, with 7 bases identical to TRBD1. V dropped 1 base and J dropped 7; count of bases not matched to a gene: 3. Germline CDR1 and CDR2: SGHTA and FQGNSA. This CDR3 region has 13 residues. The CDR3 bases are TGTGCCAGCAGCTTAGGGGGACAGAGTGAAGCTTTCTTT. It yields the protein CASSLGGQSEAFF.

The chain has TRBV20-1 and TRBJ2-7; tentatively, D is TRBD1 (5 bases). CDR3 length: 11 residues. V gave up 3 bases and J gave up 6 bases, with 9 bases separating them. Germline V gene sequence: CDR1 DFQATT, CDR2 SNEGSKA (reference sequence). CDR3 loop: CSASLGREQYF. CDR3 coding DNA: TGCAGTGCTAGTTTGGGGCGCGAGCAGTACTTC.

The chain employs TRBV7-9 and TRBJ2-5; D not resolved. Deletions cut 1 base from V and 5 bases from J, with 11 bases between. The length of the CDR3 is 14 residues. Germline V gene data show CDR1 as SEHNR and CDR2 as FQNEAQ (reference sequence). The CDR3 nucleotides read TGTGCCAGCAGCTTAGTAGGCCCCGGGGAGACCCAGTACTTC. This codes for CASSLVGPGETQYF. The full variable domain, with the rest looked up from reference TRBV7-9 and TRBJ2-5, is DTGVSQNPRHKITKRGQNVTFRCDPISEHNRLYWYRQTLGQGPEFLTYFQNEAQLEKSRLLSDRFSAERPKGSFSTLEIQRTEQGDSAMYLCASSLVGPGETQYFGPGTRLLVL.

This clone showed up many times. The chain links TRBV2 to TRBJ2-3; no definite D call. Germline lookup yields CDR1 SNHLY and CDR2 FYNNEI. With 8 bases removed from V and 2 bases from J, the gap between germline ends came to 8 bases. The CDR3 contains 12 residues. In DNA, the CDR3 is TGTGCCAGCCGGAGAGACACAGATACGCAGTATTTT. Translating it yields CASRRDTDTQYF. The complete variable domain, with remaining parts taken from reference TRBV2 and TRBJ2-3, reads EPEVTQTPSHQVTQMGQEVILRCVPISNHLYFYWYRQILGQKVEFLVSFYNNEISEKSEIFDDQFSVERPDGSNFTLKIRSTKLEDSAMYFCASRRDTDTQYFGPGTRLTVL.

This clone was found a few times. This sequence joins TRBV28 and TRBJ2-3, with TRBD2 matching 10 bases. Per germline, CDR1 MDHEN and CDR2 SYDVKM. CDR3 size: 15 residues. The ends lost 3 bases at V and 4 bases at J; junction bases unmatched: 4. The CDR3 nucleotides are TGTGCCAGCAGTTTCAGGCTAGCGGGAGCAGATACGCAGTATTTT. This encodes CASSFRLAGADTQYF.

The chain has TRBV28 and TRBJ1-2; the D gene is possibly TRBD1 (5 bases). The CDR3 is made up of 13 amino acids. Germline-derived CDR1 and CDR2 are MDHEN and SYDVKM. V lost 6 bases and J lost 2, with 10 bases in between. CDR3 region: CASSAGRNYGYTF. CDR3 DNA sequence: TGTGCCAGCAGCGCGGGACGGAACTATGGCTACACCTTC.

The V and J genes are TRBV7-9 and TRBJ2-3, with 9 bases aligning to TRBD2. Germline V gene data show CDR1 as SEHNR and CDR2 as FQNEAQ (reference sequence). The CDR3 consists of 14 residues. J lost 3 bases, V lost 8 bases, and 6 bases had no gene match. The CDR3 is CASLSSGSTDTQYF. The CDR3 DNA reads TGTGCCAGCCTTAGTAGCGGGAGTACAGATACGCAGTATTTT.

This clone is medium-sized (0.01 to 0.1%) in the sample. The chain has TRBV19 and TRBJ2-1, with D possibly matching TRBD1 (5 bases). The CDR3 runs to 15 residues. Per the germline V gene, CDR1 is LNHDA and CDR2 is SQIVND (reference sequence). Trimming left V 1 base short and J 1 base short, with 8 bases between. The DNA for the CDR3 is TGTGCCAGTAGTATAGCTGCAGGGTCCTACAATGAGCAGTTCTTC. Translated, it gives CASSIAAGSYNEQFF.

J is TRBJ2-1 and V is TRBV4-3, with D perhaps TRBD2 (6 bases). V was cut by 1 base and J by 10 bases, with 8 bases left in between. Germline V gene data show CDR1 as LGHNA and CDR2 as YSLEER. There are 12 residues in the CDR3. CDR3 protein: CASSQGEDEQFF. CDR3 nucleotides: TGCGCCAGCAGCCAAGGGGAGGACGAGCAGTTCTTC.